One and the same sample provided the 28 T cell receptor beta chains below, sequenced in a study of T cell responses to AZD1222 COVID-19 vaccine. The protocol was immunoSEQ multiplex PCR, while the TCRdb copy is restricted to in-frame clones and leaves out a portion. Among more than 70,000 clones, roughly 90% were seen once, and the ten largest hold more than 4.5%. The sample here was peripheral blood, taken on day 0 of MenACWY control vaccination. Receptors were obtained from an adult in good health.

J is TRBJ2-3 and V is TRBV7-6, with a tentative D call TRBD2 (5 bases). The CDR3 covers 15 residues. CDR1 is SGHVS, CDR2 FNYEAQ, per germline. With 4 bases removed from V and 1 base from J, the gap between germline ends came to 12 bases. The CDR3 protein is CASSSPLRGTDTQYF. The CDR3 DNA sequence: TGTGCCAGCAGCTCCCCATTGCGGGGCACAGATACGCAGTATTTT.

V gene TRBV19 combines with J gene TRBJ1-1; 7 bases line up with TRBD1. This CDR3 spans 14 amino acids. Trimming at V came to 6 bases and at J to 7 bases, leaving 11 bases not matched to a gene. The germline V gene has CDR1 LNHDA and CDR2 SQIVND (reference sequence). The CDR3 is CASRKGGVLFEAFF. The CDR3 coding sequence is TGTGCCAGTAGAAAAGGGGGCGTATTGTTTGAAGCTTTCTTT.

This clone was counted once. The chain carries TRBV6-2 or TRBV6-3 and TRBJ2-7; D gene uncertain. The CDR3 has 15 amino acids. Trimming took off 5 bases at V and 0 bases at J, with 14 bases between the two ends. CDR1 MNHEY and CDR2 SVGEGT come from the germline V gene. CDR3 sequence: CASSHPRYLSYEQYF. For the CDR3, the DNA is TGTGCCAGCAGTCACCCCCGTTACCTCTCCTACGAGCAGTACTTC.

In this sample, this clone turned up once. This CDR3 reads CSARSGAPYGYTF. The DNA of the CDR3 is TGCAGCGCTCGCTCCGGGGCTCCCTATGGCTACACCTTC. The chain combines TRBV29-1 with TRBJ1-2; possibly TRBD1 for D (5 bases). Trimming removed 7 bases at V and 4 bases at J, with 16 bases between. This CDR3 comprises 13 residues. The V gene's germline CDR1 is SQVTM and CDR2 ANQGSEA.

This chain uses TRBV20-1 with TRBJ1-2; weak D call: TRBD1 (6 bases). The germline gives CDR1 DFQATT, CDR2 SNEGSKA (reference sequence). The CDR3 has 10 residues. Trimming took 8 bases from V and 3 from J, leaving 7 bases between them. The CDR3, as DNA: TGCAGTCCAGGGGACTATGGCTACACCTTC. Translated, it gives CSPGDYGYTF.

This CDR3 reads CASSYGANEQFF. CDR3 sequence (DNA): TGTGCCAGCAGTTACGGAGCCAATGAGCAGTTCTTC. The rearrangement joins TRBV6-2 or TRBV6-3 to TRBJ2-1; D is uncertain. V gave up 2 bases and J gave up 6 bases, with 5 bases separating them. The CDR3 runs to 12 residues. Germline V lookup: CDR1 MNHEY, CDR2 SVGEGT.

CDR3 region: CASSLFTFPHEQFF. CDR3 coding DNA: TGTGCCAGCAGCTTATTTACTTTTCCCCATGAGCAGTTCTTC. The gene calls are TRBV7-2 and TRBJ2-1; no reliable D call. The CDR3 covers 14 residues. V lost 2 bases to trimming and J lost 8 bases, with 13 bases between them. Germline V lookup: CDR1 SGHTA, CDR2 FQGNSA.

This rearrangement joins TRBV28 to TRBJ2-2; tentatively, D is TRBD2 (8 bases). V dropped 6 bases and J dropped 0 bases, with 14 bases sitting between them. The CDR3 covers 16 residues. Germline lookup yields CDR1 MDHEN and CDR2 SYDVKM. The CDR3 protein is CASRYRGLANTGELFF. The CDR3, as DNA: TGTGCCAGCAGATACAGGGGACTAGCGAACACCGGGGAGCTGTTTTTT.

The chain has TRBV9 and TRBJ1-2; 9 nucleotides agree with TRBD1. This CDR3 comprises 16 residues. Germline lookup yields CDR1 SGDLS and CDR2 YYNGEE. V was clipped by 2 bases and J by 5 bases; unmatched bases: 10. This CDR3 reads CASSVRLQGAEYGYTF. In nucleotides, the CDR3 is TGTGCCAGCAGCGTTCGCCTACAGGGGGCAGAATATGGCTACACCTTC.

The V gene is TRBV6-2 or TRBV6-3, the J gene TRBJ2-2; the match to TRBD2 covers 11 bases. Germline V lookup: CDR1 MNHEY, CDR2 SVGEGT. Trimming took 6 bases from V and 1 from J; bases not matched to a gene: 1. This CDR3 contains 15 residues. The chain's CDR3 is CASSGLAGNTGELFF. CDR3 DNA: TGTGCCAGCAGCGGACTAGCGGGGAACACCGGGGAGCTGTTTTTT.

This chain connects TRBV4-1 to TRBJ1-3, with TRBD1 as a possible D gene (5 bases). The V end lost 4 bases, the J end lost 0 bases, and 13 bases lay between the germline ends. Germline V CDR1 and CDR2: MGHRA, YSYEKL. This CDR3 comprises 16 residues. CDR3 in DNA: TGCGCCAGCAGCCGGGTGGACACAGACTCTGGAAACACCATATATTTT. Translating gives CASSRVDTDSGNTIYF.

The chain carries TRBV7-9 and TRBJ1-6, with D maybe TRBD1 (5 bases). Looked up from germline, CDR1 is SEHNR and CDR2 is FQNEAQ (reference sequence). Trimming stripped 1 base from V and 10 bases from J, with 17 bases between. The CDR3 totals 16 residues. CDR3 sequence reads: CASSLGARGLGSPLHF. CDR3 sequence (DNA): TGTGCCAGCAGCTTAGGAGCTCGGGGGTTAGGGTCACCCCTCCACTTT.

J is TRBJ2-3 and V is TRBV25-1; 8 nucleotides agree with TRBD1. Looked up from germline, CDR1 is MGHDK and CDR2 is SYGVNS. The J segment lost 0 bases and the V segment lost 9 bases, leaving 2 bases of the junction unmatched. The CDR3 runs 13 residues. The CDR3 loop is CARRQGSTDTQYF. CDR3 DNA: TGTGCCAGACGACAGGGGAGCACAGATACGCAGTATTTT.

This sequence joins TRBV27 and TRBJ2-1; 7 bases align to TRBD2. From germline, CDR1 is MNHEY and CDR2 SMNVEV (reference sequence). There are 13 residues in the CDR3. J was trimmed by 6 bases and V by 3 bases; bases with no gene match: 2. The CDR3 sequence is CASSFTSANEQFF. The CDR3 DNA sequence: TGTGCCAGCAGTTTCACTAGCGCCAATGAGCAGTTCTTC.

The rearrangement links TRBV6-6 to TRBJ2-2; D possibly corresponds to TRBD1 (8 bases). This CDR3 is 15 amino acids long. The germline V gene has CDR1 MNHNY and CDR2 SVGAGI (reference sequence). Trimming took 6 bases from V and 6 from J, leaving 17 bases between them. The CDR3 DNA reads as TGTGCCAGCAGCCCTAGGACAGGGAGGGCCGGGGAGCTGTTTTTT. It codes for CASSPRTGRAGELFF.

This chain connects TRBV18 to TRBJ2-5; 8 nucleotides agree with TRBD1. Losses at the gene ends were 3 bases for V and 5 bases for J; bases not matched to a gene: 5. Germline CDR1 KGHSH, CDR2 LQKENI. There are 14 residues in the CDR3. The CDR3 nucleotides are TGTGCCAGCTCACCTCAGGGGGCGACGGAGACCCAGTACTTC. Translation: CASSPQGATETQYF.

The V call is TRBV2, the J call TRBJ1-2; tentative D call: TRBD1 (5 bases). The CDR3 is made up of 13 amino acids. Trimming removed 4 bases at V and 3 bases at J, with 9 bases between. Per the germline V gene, CDR1 is SNHLY and CDR2 is FYNNEI. CDR3 sequence: CASSVLGDYGYTF. In DNA form, the CDR3 reads TGTGCCAGCAGTGTCTTAGGGGACTATGGCTACACCTTC. Full variable domain (remainder filled in from reference TRBV2 and TRBJ1-2): EPEVTQTPSHQVTQMGQEVILRCVPISNHLYFYWYRQILGQKVEFLVSFYNNEISEKSEIFDDQFSVERPDGSNFTLKIRSTKLEDSAMYFCASSVLGDYGYTFGSGTRLTVV.

CDR3 nucleotides: TGTGCCTGGGCACCGGGGAGTGAGCAGTTCTTC. Its protein is CAWAPGSEQFF. The chain has TRBV30 and TRBJ2-1, with D tentatively TRBD2 (5 bases). CDR1 is GTSNPN and CDR2 is SVGIG in the germline V gene (reference sequence). The CDR3 runs 11 residues. V dropped 5 bases and J dropped 9 bases, with 11 bases sitting between them.

In its sample, this clone was seen once. The chain is built from TRBV12-3 or TRBV12-4 and TRBJ1-3; tentatively, D is TRBD1 (5 bases). The ends were cut back, 7 bases at V and 8 bases at J, with 12 bases in the middle. CDR3 length: 12 residues. The CDR3 DNA sequence: TGTGCCAGCACACGGGACCATTACACCATATATTTT. This codes for CASTRDHYTIYF.

This clone has only one observation. The rearrangement links TRBV7-3 to TRBJ2-3, with 10 bases matching TRBD2. Germline lookup yields CDR1 SGHTA and CDR2 FQGTGA. The CDR3 consists of 15 residues. The V segment lost 2 bases and the J segment 5 bases; nucleotides outside the gene matches: 4. The CDR3 DNA reads as TGTGCCAGCAGCTTACCGACTAGCGGGTTAGATACGCAGTATTTT. Its protein is CASSLPTSGLDTQYF.

V is TRBV28 and J is TRBJ2-6; tentative D call: TRBD2 (6 bases). The CDR3 runs 16 residues. V was cut by 5 bases and J by 3 bases, with 14 bases left in between. Germline V gene data show CDR1 as MDHEN and CDR2 as SYDVKM. The CDR3 loop reads CASSKGGSRGANVLTF. The CDR3, as DNA: TGTGCCAGCAGTAAAGGAGGGTCCCGTGGGGCCAACGTCCTGACTTTC.

This chain links TRBV20-1 with TRBJ2-3; D unresolved. CDR3 size: 10 residues. Trimming took off 3 bases at V and 6 bases at J, with 4 bases between the two ends. Germline V gene lookup returns CDR1 DFQATT and CDR2 SNEGSKA (reference sequence). The CDR3 nucleotides are TGCAGTGCTAGGTTGGATACGCAGTATTTT. Its translation: CSARLDTQYF.

The chain has TRBV18 and TRBJ1-1; TRBD1 might be the D (5 bases). The V gene's germline CDR1 is KGHSH and CDR2 LQKENI. The V end lost 5 bases, the J end lost 7 bases, and 14 bases lay between the germline ends. The CDR3 covers 13 residues. The CDR3: CASSAYRDGEAFF. The CDR3 DNA reads as TGTGCCAGCTCAGCATACCGGGACGGTGAAGCTTTCTTT. Drawing the rest from reference TRBV18 and TRBJ1-1, the complete variable domain is NAGVMQNPRHLVRRRGQEARLRCSPMKGHSHVYWYRQLPEEGLKFMVYLQKENIIDESGMPKERFSAEFPKEGPSILRIQQVVRGDSAAYFCASSAYRDGEAFFGQGTRLTVV.

The chain combines TRBV6-6 with TRBJ1-1; maybe TRBD1 (5 bases). The CDR3 length is 13 residues. Per the germline V gene, CDR1 is MNHNY and CDR2 is SVGAGI (reference sequence). V was shortened by 4 bases and J by 4 bases, with 10 bases between the two germline ends. The CDR3, as DNA: TGTGCCAGCAGTTTGACTGACAGCACTGAAGCTTTCTTT. Translation gives CASSLTDSTEAFF.

The rearrangement links TRBV27 to TRBJ1-2; 7 bases line up with TRBD1. The CDR3 contains 17 residues. J gave up 7 bases and V 0 bases, and 14 bases lay outside the gene matches. Germline CDR1 MNHEY, CDR2 SMNVEV (reference sequence). For the CDR3, the DNA is TGTGCCAGCAGTTTATCGGGCAGGGGGACGGGGAGGAGTGGCTACACCTTC. It is translated as CASSLSGRGTGRSGYTF.

The V call is TRBV28, the J call TRBJ1-2; TRBD1 aligns across 12 bases. The V segment lost 5 bases and the J segment 7 bases; nucleotides outside the gene matches: 8. CDR3 length: 15 amino acids. Germline CDR1 MDHEN, CDR2 SYDVKM. The DNA of the CDR3 is TGTGCCAGCAGTCTCGGGACAGGGGGCCTAAGTGGCTACACCTTC. It is translated as CASSLGTGGLSGYTF.

The chain couples TRBV6-2 or TRBV6-3 to TRBJ2-1, with TRBD2 matching over 7 bases. Germline V lookup: CDR1 MNHEY, CDR2 SVGEGT. The CDR3 contains 17 residues. V lost 6 bases and J lost 2; bases outside the gene matches: 13. The CDR3 is CASRPSGGSDPYNEQFF. DNA of the CDR3: TGTGCCAGCAGACCTTCCGGGGGGTCGGACCCCTACAATGAGCAGTTCTTC.

The table lists this clone with a few counts. This chain uses TRBV6-6 with TRBJ2-5; 11 positions agree with TRBD2. The CDR3 has 18 amino acids. J lost 3 bases, V lost 8 bases, and 17 bases had no gene match. Germline CDR1 reads MNHNY; CDR2 reads SVGAGI (reference sequence). The CDR3 nucleotides read TGTGCCAGCGGTCGGGGTGGCCGCCAGGGACTAGCGGAAGAGACCCAGTACTTC. Amino acids: CASGRGGRQGLAEETQYF.